This paragraph covers one TCR beta chain sequence. The sample is drawn from a study of T cell changes during pregnancy in multiple sclerosis. The CDR3 loop spans 15 amino acids. Germline V gives CDR1 SGHRS, CDR2 YFSETQ. V was pared by 3 bases and J by 7 bases, with 8 bases of the junction left unmatched. Libraries were prepared by immunoSEQ multiplex PCR; TCRdb keeps only in-frame clonotypes and omits some of them. The sample contains tens of thousands of clones, approximately 86% of which appear only once. This TCR was recovered from a female donor with multiple sclerosis, enrolled in a pregnancy study. The V gene is TRBV5-1, the J gene TRBJ2-1, with TRBD1 identical over 9 bases. The sequencing used peripheral blood, collected in the first trimester of pregnancy. CDR3 DNA sequence: TGCGCCAGCAGCTCGTCCGGGACAGGGCTAAATGAGCAGTTCTTC. Amino acids: CASSSSGTGLNEQFF.